These 21 T cell receptor beta chains were sequenced from one sample in a study of neurological immune-mediated disorders. TCRdb re-called the 5' RACE reads through MiXCR, storing one row per CDR3 protein. The sample has 55,000 to 80,000 distinct CDR3 sequences, around 4.7% seen once. Sequencing used PBMCs. These receptors all stem from a woman between 45 and 65 years old with multiple sclerosis.

This clonotype was counted at least ten times. V and J are TRBV28 and TRBJ1-6, with 8 bases fitting TRBD1. With 5 bases clipped from V and 6 bases from J, the junction kept 6 bases outside the gene matches. Germline CDR1 MDHEN, CDR2 SYDVKM. The CDR3 is 15 amino acids. CDR3 amino acids: CASSLGGQGNSPLHF. CDR3 DNA sequence: TGTGCCAGCAGTCTAGGCGGACAGGGTAATTCACCCCTCCACTTT.

The sample holds a few counts of this clonotype. The chain recombines TRBV18 with TRBJ2-7; D possibly matches TRBD1 or TRBD2 (6 bases each). Trimming pared 6 bases from V and 6 bases from J, leaving 21 bases between. The CDR3 covers 15 residues. CDR1 is KGHSH, CDR2 LQKENI, per germline. This CDR3 is CASSLQSRGQGEQYF. The CDR3 nucleotides read TGTGCCAGCTCCCTACAAAGCCGGGGGCAAGGCGAGCAGTACTTC.

This clonotype was counted ten times or more. The chain joins TRBV4-3 to TRBJ1-4; 9 bases map to TRBD1. Germline values: CDR1 LGHNA, CDR2 YSLEER. This CDR3 is built from 14 residues. Trimming cost V 4 bases and J 7 bases; bases outside gene matches: 4. The CDR3: CASSRGTGSEKLFF. The DNA of the CDR3 is TGCGCCAGCAGCCGCGGGACAGGGAGTGAAAAACTGTTTTTT.

The chain uses TRBV7-2 and TRBJ2-1, with D perhaps matching TRBD2 (7 bases). The V and J ends lost 5 bases and 8 bases respectively, with 19 bases between them. CDR1 is SGHTA, CDR2 FQGNSA, per germline. The CDR3 runs 15 residues. CDR3 amino acids: CASSEYAGAEHEQFF. The CDR3 nucleotides read TGTGCCAGCAGCGAGTACGCGGGGGCAGAGCATGAGCAGTTCTTC.

The sample holds many counts of this clonotype. The chain combines TRBV20-1 with TRBJ2-1; D might be TRBD1 (5 bases). Germline loops: CDR1 DFQATT, CDR2 SNEGSKA (reference sequence). The V and J ends lost 6 bases and 0 bases respectively, with 15 bases between them. This CDR3 has 15 amino acids. The CDR3 loop is CSAPDSSSSYNEQFF. The DNA of the CDR3 is TGCAGTGCCCCCGACAGCTCCAGCTCCTACAATGAGCAGTTCTTC.

The sample holds many counts of this clonotype. The chain uses TRBV2 and TRBJ2-7, with D perhaps being TRBD1 or TRBD2 (6 bases each). The CDR3 has 15 residues. The V end lost 6 bases, the J end lost 3 bases, and 18 bases lay between the germline ends. Germline V gene lookup returns CDR1 SNHLY and CDR2 FYNNEI. CDR3 coding DNA: TGTGCCAGCAGCGATTCTCAGGGGAGGCTCTACGAGCAGTACTTC. Its protein is CASSDSQGRLYEQYF.

This clonotype has a count of ten or more. The V call is TRBV2, the J call TRBJ1-5, with 7 bases aligning to TRBD1. CDR3 length: 16 residues. Germline trimming cut 0 bases from V and 4 bases from J; bases unmatched to any gene: 6. Germline CDR1 SNHLY, CDR2 FYNNEI. This chain's CDR3 is CASSEALRDRNQPQHF. CDR3 nucleotides: TGTGCCAGCAGTGAAGCGCTTCGGGACAGAAATCAGCCCCAGCATTTT.

The chain recombines TRBV6-6 with TRBJ2-3; 7 positions match TRBD2. J lost 3 bases, V lost 7 bases, and 4 bases had no gene match. Germline lookup yields CDR1 MNHNY and CDR2 SVGAGI (reference sequence). The CDR3 sequence is 13 residues long. The CDR3 coding sequence is TGTGCCAGCAATGGGGGGGGGACAGATACGCAGTATTTT. The encoded protein is CASNGGGTDTQYF.

In its sample, this clonotype was seen many times. This chain uses TRBV24-1 with TRBJ2-1; D remains unclear. Germline-derived CDR1 and CDR2 are KGHDR and SFDVKD. The V and J ends lost 9 bases and 0 bases respectively, with 5 bases between them. CDR3 length equals 12 residues. CDR3 nucleotides: TGTGCCACCTCGGGCTCCTACAATGAGCAGTTCTTC. It specifies CATSGSYNEQFF.

A word on this clonotype: At one end, the junction sequence differs from germline, possibly due to a read error. The chain couples TRBV7-9 to TRBJ1-6; maybe TRBD1 (5 bases). CDR1 and CDR2 from the germline V gene are SEHNR and FQNEAQ (reference sequence). This CDR3 is 16 amino acids long. CDR3 protein: CASSPWEGNYNSPLNF. The CDR3 DNA is TGTGCCAGCAGCCCATGGGAGGGGAACTATAATTCACCCCTCAACTTT.

This clonotype was recorded many times. This chain uses TRBV20-1 with TRBJ1-1, with a tentative D call TRBD1 (5 bases). Per germline, CDR1 DFQATT and CDR2 SNEGSKA (reference sequence). V gave up 6 bases and J gave up 0 bases, with 14 bases separating them. The CDR3 runs 14 residues. This CDR3 is CSAGPWGLNTEAFF. The CDR3 coding sequence is TGCAGTGCCGGCCCTTGGGGACTGAACACTGAAGCTTTCTTT.

This clonotype was recorded a few times. One end of the junction fails to match germline, which may point to a read error. V gene TRBV6-2 or TRBV6-3 combines with J gene TRBJ1-5, with a possible D match to TRBD1 (6 bases). This CDR3 comprises 15 residues. The germline V gene encodes CDR1 MNHEY and CDR2 SVGEGT. CDR3 coding DNA: TGTGCCAGCAGTTACGACCGGGACAAGCTCCAGCCCCAGAATTTT. It specifies CASSYDRDKLQPQNF.

This clonotype has ten or more counts. V gene TRBV7-2 combines with J gene TRBJ1-6, with D unresolved. Germline V gene sequence: CDR1 SGHTA, CDR2 FQGNSA. V was shortened by 6 bases and J by 1 base, with 10 bases between the two germline ends. The CDR3 has 15 residues. CDR3 amino acids: CASRSGGSYNSPLHF. CDR3 sequence (DNA): TGTGCCAGCAGGTCGGGAGGTTCCTATAATTCACCCCTCCACTTT.

Ten or more counts support this clonotype. This sequence joins TRBV7-2 and TRBJ2-5, with 7 bases lining up with TRBD2. The CDR3 is 15 residues long. Germline V CDR1 and CDR2: SGHTA, FQGNSA. After removal of 0 bases from V and 5 bases from J, the junction contained 6 bases not matched to a gene. The CDR3 loop reads CASSLAGTGGETQYF. The CDR3 coding sequence is TGTGCCAGCAGCTTAGCGGGGACCGGGGGGGAGACCCAGTACTTC.

This clonotype appeared many times. This chain links TRBV5-1 with TRBJ1-4, with 9 bases that match TRBD1. Germline-derived CDR1 and CDR2 are SGHRS and YFSETQ. The V gene end was trimmed by 4 bases and the J gene end by 4 bases; junction bases not matched to a gene: 5. The CDR3 is 15 residues long. The CDR3 spells CASSPQGAINEKLFF. CDR3 coding DNA: TGCGCCAGCAGCCCACAGGGGGCCATTAATGAAAAACTGTTTTTT.

The table lists this clonotype with many counts. The chain links TRBV10-3 to TRBJ1-4; 11 bases fit TRBD1. The V segment lost 6 bases and the J segment 0 bases; nucleotides outside the gene matches: 6. Germline CDR1 and CDR2: ENHRY and SYGVKD. This CDR3 region has 17 residues. The CDR3 sequence is CAIRDGTGGATNEKLFF. For the CDR3, the DNA is TGTGCCATCAGGGATGGGACAGGGGGGGCAACTAATGAAAAACTGTTTTTT.

This clonotype was picked up many times. V gene TRBV15 combines with J gene TRBJ1-5, with D possibly TRBD1 on 5 matching bases. Germline V gene lookup returns CDR1 LNHNV and CDR2 YYDKDF (reference sequence). This CDR3 is built from 14 residues. The ends were cut back, 3 bases at V and 7 bases at J, with 13 bases in the middle. Here the CDR3 reads CATSSLGEAQPQHF. CDR3 in DNA: TGTGCCACCAGCAGCCTAGGGGAAGCCCAGCCCCAGCATTTT.

The rearrangement links TRBV7-2 to TRBJ1-5; possible D gene TRBD1, 5 bases. The V end lost 5 bases, the J end lost 7 bases, and 15 bases lay between the germline ends. There are 14 residues in the CDR3. Germline loops: CDR1 SGHTA, CDR2 FQGNSA. CDR3 residues: CASSTNGAGQPQHF. CDR3 bases: TGTGCCAGCAGCACAAATGGGGCCGGGCAGCCCCAGCATTTT.

V gene TRBV27 combines with J gene TRBJ1-6; no definite D call. Trimming removed 5 bases from V and 16 bases from J, with 9 bases in between. This CDR3 contains 10 residues. Germline V gives CDR1 MNHEY, CDR2 SMNVEV (reference sequence). CDR3 nucleotide sequence: TGTGCCAGCAGTCCCCAGGATCTCCACTTT. Protein sequence: CASSPQDLHF.

About this clonotype itself: The junction and the germline gene differ at one end; a read error may be behind it. The V call is TRBV7-7, the J call TRBJ2-1; the D call may be TRBD1 or TRBD2 (5 bases each). The length of the CDR3 is 13 residues. The germline gives CDR1 SSHAT, CDR2 FNYEAQ (reference sequence). CDR3 amino acids: CASSLVEGNEQFF. The CDR3 DNA sequence: TGTGCTAGCAGCTTAGTCGAGGGGAATGAGCAGTTCTTC.

This clonotype has a count of ten or more. The J gene is TRBJ1-1, the V gene TRBV5-1; tentatively, D is TRBD1 (6 bases). Trimming cost V 5 bases and J 4 bases, with 12 bases left between them. CDR1 and CDR2 from the germline V gene are SGHRS and YFSETQ. The CDR3 runs to 13 residues. The CDR3 DNA reads TGCGCCAGCAGTGAACAGGGATTCACTGAAGCTTTCTTT. Protein sequence: CASSEQGFTEAFF.